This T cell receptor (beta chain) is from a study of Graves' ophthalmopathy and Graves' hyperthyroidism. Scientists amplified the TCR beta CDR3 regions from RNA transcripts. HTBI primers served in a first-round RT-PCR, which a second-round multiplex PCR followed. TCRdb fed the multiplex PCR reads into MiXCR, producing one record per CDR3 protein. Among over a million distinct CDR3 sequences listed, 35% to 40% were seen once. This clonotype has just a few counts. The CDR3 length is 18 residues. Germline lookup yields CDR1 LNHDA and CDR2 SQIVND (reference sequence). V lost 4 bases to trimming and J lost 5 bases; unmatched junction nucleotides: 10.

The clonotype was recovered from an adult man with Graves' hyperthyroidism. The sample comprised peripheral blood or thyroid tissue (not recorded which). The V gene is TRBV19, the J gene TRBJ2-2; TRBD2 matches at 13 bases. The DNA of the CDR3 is TGTGCCAGTAGTACCCTAGGACTAGCGGGGGCCAGGACCGGGGAGCTGTTTTTT. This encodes CASSTLGLAGARTGELFF.